Sequencing of this T cell receptor (beta chain) was carried out in a study of blood T cell repertoires in COVID-19. V lost 0 bases, J lost 9 bases, and 12 bases lay in between. The CDR3 runs 13 residues. The germline V gene has CDR1 SQVTM and CDR2 ANQGSEA. Sequencing used immunoSEQ multiplex PCR; TCRdb keeps in-frame clones, though not all of them. Among approximately 69,000 clones listed, approximately 80% were seen once. The V gene is TRBV29-1, the J gene TRBJ2-1; D is unclear. The receptor was isolated from a man between 50 and 59 years old with COVID-19, enrolled during active disease. What was sequenced was peripheral blood. The CDR3 sequence: CSVEDRSLSEQFF. CDR3 nucleotide sequence: TGCAGCGTTGAAGATCGCTCCCTAAGTGAGCAGTTCTTC.